What follows describes a single TCR beta chain. The germline V and J ends were trimmed by 0 bases and 4 bases, with 13 bases remaining between them. The CDR3 runs 15 residues. Germline lookup yields CDR1 SGHRS and CDR2 YFSETQ. This specimen comes from a study of cytomegalovirus exposure and HLA in healthy donors. Both 60 Vbeta primers and 13 Jbeta primers went into the PCR. Measured with immunoSEQ multiplex PCR; TCRdb has only the in-frame clones, and not every one. The sample includes 150,000 to 200,000 clones. The V call is TRBV5-1, the J call TRBJ1-2, with a possible D match to TRBD1 (5 bases). This receptor was taken from a man aged 30 to 45 in good health and CMV-seronegative. The sequencing input was PBMCs. CDR3 amino acids: CASSLAGRVAYGYTF. The CDR3 bases are TGCGCCAGCAGCTTGGCCGGCAGGGTCGCCTATGGCTACACCTTC.